Listed below are T cell receptor beta chains from one sample, sequenced in a study of cytomegalovirus exposure and HLA in healthy donors. The table came from immunoSEQ multiplex PCR; TCRdb's copy has only in-frame clones and leaves some out. The sample lists roughly 350,000 clones; approximately 90% were seen once. The sequencing sample was made of PBMCs. The source of these receptors is a woman between 18 and 30 years old in good health and CMV-seronegative. Both conserved end residues are part of each CDR3. The D gene is left open where the match is weak.

D	J	V	CDR3	DNA
.	TRBJ2-2	TRBV10-3	CAISPAGTQLFF	TGTGCCATCAGTCCGGCGGGGACCCAGCTGTTTTTT
.	TRBJ2-5	TRBV7-3	CASSQGQLDETQYF	TGTGCCAGCAGCCAAGGACAGCTTGACGAGACCCAGTACTTC
TRBD1	TRBJ2-4	TRBV5-4	CASSLQGAENIQYF	TGTGCCAGCAGCCTACAGGGGGCAGAAAACATTCAGTACTTC
.	TRBJ2-1	TRBV12-5	CASGLVLAEADEQFF	TGTGCTAGTGGTTTGGTACTCGCCGAGGCAGATGAGCAGTTCTTC
TRBD1	TRBJ2-7	TRBV10-3	CAISGSGTGESVYEQYF	TGTGCCATCAGTGGCTCCGGGACAGGGGAAAGTGTATACGAGCAGTACTTC
TRBD2	TRBJ2-7	TRBV4-2	CASSQNGLAGDEQYF	TGTGCCAGCAGCCAAAACGGACTAGCGGGAGACGAGCAGTACTTC
.	TRBJ2-7	TRBV28	CASSATGYEQYF	TGTGCCAGCAGTGCTACTGGCTACGAGCAGTACTTC
.	TRBJ1-1	TRBV7-9	CASSREGGTEAFF	TGTGCCAGTTCGAGGGAGGGTGGGACTGAAGCTTTCTTT
TRBD2	TRBJ2-2	TRBV7-3	CASSRTSGNTGELFF	TGTGCCAGCAGTCGGACTAGCGGGAACACCGGGGAGCTGTTTTTT
.	TRBJ1-5	TRBV5-8	CASSFGLGKPQHF	TGTGCCAGCAGCTTCGGACTGGGCAAGCCCCAGCATTTT
.	TRBJ2-2	TRBV4-3	CASSQEGLPNTGELFF	TGCGCCAGCAGCCAAGAAGGACTACCGAACACCGGGGAGCTGTTTTTT
.	TRBJ2-3	TRBV25-1	CASSLDTDTQYF	TGTGCCAGCAGCTTAGATACCGATACGCAGTATTTT
TRBD2	TRBJ2-5	TRBV2	CASSEGLAGETQYF	TGTGCCAGCAGTGAGGGACTAGCGGGTGAGACCCAGTACTTC
TRBD2	TRBJ2-1	TRBV9	CASSVDSAGALYNEQFF	TGTGCCAGCAGCGTAGATTCGGCGGGAGCCCTTTACAATGAGCAGTTCTTC